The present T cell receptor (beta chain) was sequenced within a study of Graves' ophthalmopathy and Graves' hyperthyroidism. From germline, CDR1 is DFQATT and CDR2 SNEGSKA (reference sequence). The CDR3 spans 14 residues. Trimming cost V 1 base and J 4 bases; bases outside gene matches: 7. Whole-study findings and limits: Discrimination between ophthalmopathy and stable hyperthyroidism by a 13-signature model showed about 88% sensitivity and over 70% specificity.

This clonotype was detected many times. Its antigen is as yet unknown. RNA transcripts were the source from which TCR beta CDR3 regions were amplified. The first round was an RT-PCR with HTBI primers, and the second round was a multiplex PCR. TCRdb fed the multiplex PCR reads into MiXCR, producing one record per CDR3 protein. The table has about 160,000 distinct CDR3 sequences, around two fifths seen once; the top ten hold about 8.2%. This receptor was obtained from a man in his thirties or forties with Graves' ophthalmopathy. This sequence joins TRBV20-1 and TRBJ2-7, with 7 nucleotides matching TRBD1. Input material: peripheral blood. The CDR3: CSARGEGTAYEQYF. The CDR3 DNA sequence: TGCAGTGCTAGAGGGGAAGGGACAGCTTACGAGCAGTACTTC.